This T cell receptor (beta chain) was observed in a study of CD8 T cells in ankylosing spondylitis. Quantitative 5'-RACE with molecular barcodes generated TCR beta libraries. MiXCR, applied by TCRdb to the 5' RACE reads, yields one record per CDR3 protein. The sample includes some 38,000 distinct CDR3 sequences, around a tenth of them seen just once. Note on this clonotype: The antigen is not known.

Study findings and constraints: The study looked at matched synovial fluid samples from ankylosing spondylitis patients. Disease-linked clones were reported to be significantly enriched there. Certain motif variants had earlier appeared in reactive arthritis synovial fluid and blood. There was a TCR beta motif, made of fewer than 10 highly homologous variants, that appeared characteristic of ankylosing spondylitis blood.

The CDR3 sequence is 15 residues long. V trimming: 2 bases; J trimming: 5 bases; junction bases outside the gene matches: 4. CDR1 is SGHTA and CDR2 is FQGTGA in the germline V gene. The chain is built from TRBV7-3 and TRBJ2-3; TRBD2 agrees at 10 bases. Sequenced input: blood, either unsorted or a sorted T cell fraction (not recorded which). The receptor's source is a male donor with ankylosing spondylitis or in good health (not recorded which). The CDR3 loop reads CASSLVAGGRDTQYF. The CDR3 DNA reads TGTGCCAGCAGCTTAGTAGCGGGAGGAAGAGATACGCAGTATTTT.